The rows below give T cell receptor beta chains drawn from one sample of a study of blood T cell repertoires in COVID-19. Repertoires were generated with immunoSEQ multiplex PCR, while TCRdb's copy carries only in-frame clones and drops some. The data hold hundreds of thousands of clones, with 86% observed a single time. The sample consisted of peripheral blood. The receptor set was obtained from an older woman with COVID-19, enrolled during active disease. CDR3s include the opening cysteine and the closing phenylalanine or tryptophan. The order of the fields is J gene, V gene, CDR3 protein.

TRBJ2-3 TRBV7-9 CASSARSGGALDTQYF
TRBJ1-1 TRBV19 CASRNTREAFF
TRBJ1-1 TRBV5-1 CASSRDIGSTEAFF
TRBJ1-1 TRBV28 CASSLSVMNTEAFF
TRBJ2-1 TRBV6-5 CASSPASFYNEQFF
TRBJ1-1 TRBV3-1/TRBV3-2 CASSHLAAMNTEAFF
TRBJ2-7 TRBV6-5 CASDTGYSYEQYF
TRBJ1-5 TRBV19 CASSIAGRASNQPQHF
TRBJ2-7 TRBV6-6 CASSYSAGGYEQYF
TRBJ1-4 TRBV7-2 CASSATGTANEKLFF
TRBJ2-2 TRBV6-5 CASRGHLNTGELFF
TRBJ2-3 TRBV7-9 CASSSGQGRDTQYF
TRBJ1-2 TRBV11-3 CASSPGQGIPGGYTF
TRBJ2-2 TRBV7-6 CASSLSGSGELFF
TRBJ2-1 TRBV19 CASVGRLAGYLEQFF
TRBJ1-1 TRBV4-1 CASSQGRREAFF
TRBJ2-7 TRBV9 CASSVEAAPGEQYF
TRBJ1-4 TRBV7-8 CASSYIRFGTTASTNEKLFF
TRBJ2-7 TRBV6-5 CASTPGQSSYEQYF
TRBJ2-2 TRBV21-1 CASSRLAGDTGELFF
TRBJ1-1 TRBV29-1 CSVTRQENTEAFF
TRBJ1-1 TRBV29-1 CSVLGGQRNTEAFF
TRBJ2-2 TRBV7-3 CASSLTQAGLPNTGELFF
TRBJ2-2 TRBV15 CATSRGRVGTGMNTGELFF
TRBJ1-1 TRBV9 CASSVDRNTPTVEAFF
TRBJ2-3 TRBV9 CASSLSLAGVTDTQYF
TRBJ2-1 TRBV4-1 CASSQARRVNEQFF
TRBJ2-7 TRBV4-2 CASSQMGLAAYEQYF
TRBJ1-2 TRBV27 CASSLTGNYGYTF
TRBJ1-1 TRBV14 CASSRRETGTEAFF
TRBJ2-1 TRBV30 CAWSLGGNEQFF
TRBJ2-7 TRBV20-1 CSASDRVHEQYF
TRBJ2-1 TRBV5-4 CASSLEIDYEQFF
TRBJ1-1 TRBV9 CASSVAVMNTEAFF
TRBJ2-5 TRBV7-2 CASSGRQGIGETQYF
TRBJ2-7 TRBV2 CASSEGAVFYEQYF
TRBJ2-7 TRBV11-3 CASSSVPLAEQYF